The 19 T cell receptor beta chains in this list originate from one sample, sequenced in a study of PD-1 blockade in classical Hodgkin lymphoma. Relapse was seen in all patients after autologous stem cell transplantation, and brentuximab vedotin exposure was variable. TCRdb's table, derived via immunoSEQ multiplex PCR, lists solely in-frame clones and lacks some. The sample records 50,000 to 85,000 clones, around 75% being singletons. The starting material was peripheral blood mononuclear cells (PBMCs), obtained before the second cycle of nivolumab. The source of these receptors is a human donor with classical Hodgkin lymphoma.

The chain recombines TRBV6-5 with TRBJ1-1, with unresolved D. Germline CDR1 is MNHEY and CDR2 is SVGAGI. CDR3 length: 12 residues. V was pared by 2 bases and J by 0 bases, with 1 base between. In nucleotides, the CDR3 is TGTGCCAGCAGTTACATGAACACTGAAGCTTTCTTT. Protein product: CASSYMNTEAFF.

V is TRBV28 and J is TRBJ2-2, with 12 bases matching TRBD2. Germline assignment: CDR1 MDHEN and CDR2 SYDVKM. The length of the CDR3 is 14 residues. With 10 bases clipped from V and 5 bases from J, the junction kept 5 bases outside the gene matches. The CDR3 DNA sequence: TGTGCCACCACGACTAGCGGGGGTACCGGGGAGCTGTTTTTT. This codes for CATTTSGGTGELFF.

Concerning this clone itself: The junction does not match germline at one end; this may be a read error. CDR3 DNA sequence: TGTGCCAGCAGCTTATACTCGGACAGAGCTTTCTACAATGAGCAGTTCTTC. Protein: CASSLYSDRAFYNEQFF. The rearrangement links TRBV27 to TRBJ2-1; D possibly corresponds to TRBD1 (6 bases). Germline loops: CDR1 MNHEY, CDR2 SMNVEV (reference sequence). CDR3 size: 17 residues.

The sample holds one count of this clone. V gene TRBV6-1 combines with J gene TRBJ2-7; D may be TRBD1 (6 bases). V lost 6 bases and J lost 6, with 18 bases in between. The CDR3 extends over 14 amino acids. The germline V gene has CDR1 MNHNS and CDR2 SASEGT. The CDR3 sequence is CASRLQTQQGEQYF. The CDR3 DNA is TGTGCCAGCAGGCTCCAGACACAACAGGGCGAGCAGTACTTC.

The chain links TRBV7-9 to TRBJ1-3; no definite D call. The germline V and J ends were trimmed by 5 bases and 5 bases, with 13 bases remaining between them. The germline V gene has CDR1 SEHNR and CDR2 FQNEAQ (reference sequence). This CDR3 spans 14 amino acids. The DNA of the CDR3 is TGTGCCAGCAGCCGCGCGGCGGGAAGAAACACCATATATTTT. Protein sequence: CASSRAAGRNTIYF.

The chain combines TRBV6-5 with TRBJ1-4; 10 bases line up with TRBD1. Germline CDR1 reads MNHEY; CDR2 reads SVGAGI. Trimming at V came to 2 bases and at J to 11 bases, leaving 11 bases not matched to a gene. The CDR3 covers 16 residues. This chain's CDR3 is CASSYTPGTGAAKLFF. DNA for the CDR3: TGTGCCAGCAGTTACACCCCCGGGACAGGGGCTGCGAAACTGTTTTTT.

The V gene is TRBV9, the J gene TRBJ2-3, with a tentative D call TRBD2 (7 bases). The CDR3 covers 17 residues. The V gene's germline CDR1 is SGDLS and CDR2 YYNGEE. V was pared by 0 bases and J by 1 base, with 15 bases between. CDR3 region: CASSVAPGAGGTDTQYF. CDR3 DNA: TGTGCCAGCAGCGTAGCCCCGGGGGCGGGGGGCACAGATACGCAGTATTTT.

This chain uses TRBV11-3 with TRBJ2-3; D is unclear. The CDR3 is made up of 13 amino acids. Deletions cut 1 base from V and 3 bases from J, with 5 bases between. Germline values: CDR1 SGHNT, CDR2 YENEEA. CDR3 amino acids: CASSLGATDTQYF. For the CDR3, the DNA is TGTGCCAGCAGCTTAGGGGCGACAGATACGCAGTATTTT.

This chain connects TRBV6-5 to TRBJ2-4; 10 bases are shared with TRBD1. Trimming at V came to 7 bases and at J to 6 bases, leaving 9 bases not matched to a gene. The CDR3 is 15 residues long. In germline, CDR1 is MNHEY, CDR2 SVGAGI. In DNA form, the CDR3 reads TGTGCCAGCACCCAGGACAGGGGGGTGGGAAACATTCAGTACTTC. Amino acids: CASTQDRGVGNIQYF.

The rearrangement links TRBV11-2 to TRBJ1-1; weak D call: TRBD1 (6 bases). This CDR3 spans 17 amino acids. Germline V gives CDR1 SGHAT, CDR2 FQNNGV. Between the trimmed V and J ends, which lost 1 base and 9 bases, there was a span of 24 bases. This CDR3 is CASSLGSRGSLSSKAFF. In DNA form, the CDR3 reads TGTGCCAGCAGCTTAGGAAGCAGGGGCTCCCTCTCGAGCAAAGCTTTCTTT. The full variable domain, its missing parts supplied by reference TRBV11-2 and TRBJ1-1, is EAGVAQSPRYKIIEKRQSVAFWCNPISGHATLYWYQQILGQGPKLLIQFQNNGVVDDSQLPKDRFSAERLKGVDSTLKIQPAKLEDSAVYLCASSLGSRGSLSSKAFFGQGTRLTVV.

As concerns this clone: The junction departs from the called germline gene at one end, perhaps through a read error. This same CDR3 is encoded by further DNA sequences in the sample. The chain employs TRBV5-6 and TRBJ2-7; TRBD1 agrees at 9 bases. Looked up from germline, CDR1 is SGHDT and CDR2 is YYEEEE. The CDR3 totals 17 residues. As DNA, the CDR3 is TGTGCCAGCAGCTTGCCCGGGGAGGACAGGGGATACTACGAGCAGTATTTC. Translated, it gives CASSLPGEDRGYYEQYF.

The CDR3 nucleotides are TGTGCCAGCAGTGAGGGCAGCGTCCACGAGCAGTACTTC. This codes for CASSEGSVHEQYF. V is TRBV6-1 and J is TRBJ2-7; D not resolved. Per the germline V gene, CDR1 is MNHNS and CDR2 is SASEGT. This CDR3 comprises 13 residues. The ends were cut back, 3 bases at V and 5 bases at J, with 11 bases in the middle.

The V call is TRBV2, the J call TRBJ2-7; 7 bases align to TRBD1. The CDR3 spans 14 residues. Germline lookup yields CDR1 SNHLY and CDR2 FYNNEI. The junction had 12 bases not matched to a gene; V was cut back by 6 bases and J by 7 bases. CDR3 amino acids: CASREDRNRREQYF. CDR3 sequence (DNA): TGTGCCAGCAGGGAGGACAGGAACCGGCGGGAGCAGTACTTC.

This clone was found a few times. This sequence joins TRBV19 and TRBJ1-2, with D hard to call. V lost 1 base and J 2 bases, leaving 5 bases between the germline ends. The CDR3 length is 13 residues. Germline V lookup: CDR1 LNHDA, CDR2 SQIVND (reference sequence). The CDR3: CASSIGGNYGYTF. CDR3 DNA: TGTGCCAGTAGTATAGGCGGAAACTATGGCTACACCTTC.

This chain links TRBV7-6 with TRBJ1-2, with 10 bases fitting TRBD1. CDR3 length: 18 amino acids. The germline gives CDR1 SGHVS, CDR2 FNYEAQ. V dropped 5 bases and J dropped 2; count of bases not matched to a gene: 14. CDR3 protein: CASSLGPGGTGDNYGYTF. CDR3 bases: TGTGCCAGCAGCCTTGGACCTGGCGGGACAGGGGACAACTATGGCTACACCTTC.

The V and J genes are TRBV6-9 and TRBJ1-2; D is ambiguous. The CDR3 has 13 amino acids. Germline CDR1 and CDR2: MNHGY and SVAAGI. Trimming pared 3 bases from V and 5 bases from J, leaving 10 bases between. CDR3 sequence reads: CASSYSTRYGYTF. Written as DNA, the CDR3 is TGTGCCAGCAGTTACTCGACCAGGTATGGCTACACCTTC.

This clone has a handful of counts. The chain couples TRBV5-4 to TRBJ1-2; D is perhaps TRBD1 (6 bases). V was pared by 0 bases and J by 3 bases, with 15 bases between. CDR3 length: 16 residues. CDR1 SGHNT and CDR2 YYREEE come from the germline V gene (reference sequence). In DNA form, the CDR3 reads TGTGCCAGCAGCTTGGCCGGTGGGGGGGCCTACTATGGCTACACCTTC. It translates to CASSLAGGGAYYGYTF.

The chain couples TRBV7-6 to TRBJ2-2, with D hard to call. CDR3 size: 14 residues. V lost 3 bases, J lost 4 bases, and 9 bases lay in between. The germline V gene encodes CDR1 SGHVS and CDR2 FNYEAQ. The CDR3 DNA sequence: TGTGCCAGCAGCTTTGACGGTACCACCGGGGAGCTGTTTTTT. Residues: CASSFDGTTGELFF.

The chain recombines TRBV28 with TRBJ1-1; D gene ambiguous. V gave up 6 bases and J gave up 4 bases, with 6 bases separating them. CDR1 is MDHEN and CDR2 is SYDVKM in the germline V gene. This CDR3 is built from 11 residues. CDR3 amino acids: CASSQFTEAFF. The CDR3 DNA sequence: TGTGCCAGCAGCCAGTTCACTGAAGCTTTCTTT.